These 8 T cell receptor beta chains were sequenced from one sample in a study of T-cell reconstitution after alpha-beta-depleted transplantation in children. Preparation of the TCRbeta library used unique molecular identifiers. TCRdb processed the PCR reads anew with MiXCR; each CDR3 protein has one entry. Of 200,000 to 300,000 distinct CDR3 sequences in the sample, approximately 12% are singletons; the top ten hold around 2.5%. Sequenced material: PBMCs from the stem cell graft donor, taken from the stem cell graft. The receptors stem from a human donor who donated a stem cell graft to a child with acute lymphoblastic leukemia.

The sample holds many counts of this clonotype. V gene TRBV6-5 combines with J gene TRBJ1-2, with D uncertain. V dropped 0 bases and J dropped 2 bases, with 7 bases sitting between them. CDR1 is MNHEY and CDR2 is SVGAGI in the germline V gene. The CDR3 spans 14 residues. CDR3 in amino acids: CASSYSTQNYGYTF. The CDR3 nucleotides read TGTGCCAGCAGTTACTCGACACAGAACTATGGCTACACCTTC.

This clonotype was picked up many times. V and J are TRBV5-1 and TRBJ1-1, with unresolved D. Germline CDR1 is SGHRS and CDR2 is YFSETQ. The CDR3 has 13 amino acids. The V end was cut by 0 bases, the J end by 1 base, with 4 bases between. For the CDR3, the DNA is TGCGCCAGCAGCTTGGCCCGGAACACTGAAGCTTTCTTT. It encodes CASSLARNTEAFF.

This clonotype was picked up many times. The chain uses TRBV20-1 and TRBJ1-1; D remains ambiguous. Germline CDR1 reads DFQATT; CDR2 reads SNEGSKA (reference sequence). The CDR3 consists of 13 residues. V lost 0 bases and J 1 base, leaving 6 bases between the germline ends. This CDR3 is CSARDSGNTEAFF. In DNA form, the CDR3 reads TGCAGTGCTAGAGATAGCGGGAACACTGAAGCTTTCTTT.

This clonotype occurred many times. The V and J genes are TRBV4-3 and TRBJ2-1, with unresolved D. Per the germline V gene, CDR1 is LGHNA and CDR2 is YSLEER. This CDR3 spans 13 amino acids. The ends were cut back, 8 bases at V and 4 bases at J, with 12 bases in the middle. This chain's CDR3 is CASGREAYNEQFF. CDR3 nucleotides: TGCGCCAGCGGAAGGGAAGCTTACAATGAGCAGTTCTTC.

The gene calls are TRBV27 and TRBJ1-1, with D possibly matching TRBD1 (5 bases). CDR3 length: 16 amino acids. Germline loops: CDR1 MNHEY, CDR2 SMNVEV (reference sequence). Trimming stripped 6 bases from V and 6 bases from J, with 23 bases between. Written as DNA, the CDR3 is TGTGCCAGCAGCCCCTATCGCGTTTTTGGAGGGGCTGAAGCTTTCTTT. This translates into CASSPYRVFGGAEAFF.

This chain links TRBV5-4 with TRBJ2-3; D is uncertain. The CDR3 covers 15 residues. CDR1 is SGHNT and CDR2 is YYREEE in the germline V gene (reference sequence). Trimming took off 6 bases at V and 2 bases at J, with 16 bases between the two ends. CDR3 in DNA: TGTGCCAGCACCTCCTACCTGAAGTCCACAGATACGCAGTATTTT. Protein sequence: CASTSYLKSTDTQYF.

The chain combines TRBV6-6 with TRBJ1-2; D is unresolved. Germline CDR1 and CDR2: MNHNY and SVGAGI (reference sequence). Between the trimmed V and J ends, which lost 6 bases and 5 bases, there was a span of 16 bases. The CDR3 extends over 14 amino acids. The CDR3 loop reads CASSPDGLGYGYTF. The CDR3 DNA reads TGTGCCAGCAGCCCGGACGGGCTAGGGTATGGCTACACCTTC.

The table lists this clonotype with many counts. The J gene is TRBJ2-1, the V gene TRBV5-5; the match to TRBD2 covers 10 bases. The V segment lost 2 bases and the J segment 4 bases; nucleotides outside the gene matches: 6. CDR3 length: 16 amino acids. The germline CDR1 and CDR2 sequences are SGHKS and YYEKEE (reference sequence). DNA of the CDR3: TGTGCCAGCAGCTTCCCTACTAGCGGGGATTACAATGAGCAGTTCTTC. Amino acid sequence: CASSFPTSGDYNEQFF.